This T cell receptor beta chain was identified in a study of shared clonotypes between healthy human individuals. Notes on this clone: Given a much more abundant clone one base away, this may be a read error. Other DNA sequences of this sample code for an identical CDR3.

Assay execution proceeded at the deep level. Profiled with immunoSEQ multiplex PCR; TCRdb holds only in-frame clones, not every one. The sample includes approximately 82,000 clones, around 57% of them seen just once. The CDR3 is 14 amino acids. Germline CDR1 and CDR2: MNHEY and SVGAGI. The V segment lost 6 bases and the J segment 4 bases; nucleotides outside the gene matches: 5. The specimen was memory CD8+ T cells sorted from blood. Subset meaning: CD45RO+ cells pooled with CCR7-negative TemRA cells. The TCR originated in a man aged 30 to 39 in good health. The V call is TRBV6-5, the J call TRBJ2-7, with TRBD1 matching 11 bases. CDR3 DNA: TGTGCCAGCAGCTCCGGGACAGGGGGTTACGAGCAGTACTTC. It yields the protein CASSSGTGGYEQYF.